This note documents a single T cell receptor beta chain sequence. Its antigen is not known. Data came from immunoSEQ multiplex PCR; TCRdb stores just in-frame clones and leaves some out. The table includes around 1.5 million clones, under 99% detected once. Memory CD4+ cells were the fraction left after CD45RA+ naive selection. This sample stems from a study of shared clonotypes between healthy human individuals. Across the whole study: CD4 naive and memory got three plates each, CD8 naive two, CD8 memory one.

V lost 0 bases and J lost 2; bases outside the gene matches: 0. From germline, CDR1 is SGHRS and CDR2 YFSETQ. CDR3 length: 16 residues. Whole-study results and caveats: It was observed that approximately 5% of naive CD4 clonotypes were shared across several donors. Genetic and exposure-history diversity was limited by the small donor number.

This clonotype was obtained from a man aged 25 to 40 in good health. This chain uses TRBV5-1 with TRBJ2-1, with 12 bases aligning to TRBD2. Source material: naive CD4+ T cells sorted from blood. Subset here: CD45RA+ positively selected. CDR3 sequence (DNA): TGCGCCAGCAGCTTGGGGACTAGCGGGACCTACAATGAGCAGTTCTTC. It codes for CASSLGTSGTYNEQFF. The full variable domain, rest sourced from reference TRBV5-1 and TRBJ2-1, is KAGVTQTPRYLIKTRGQQVTLSCSPISGHRSVSWYQQTPGQGLQFLFEYFSETQRNKGNFPGRFSGRQFSNSRSEMNVSTLELGDSALYLCASSLGTSGTYNEQFFGPGTRLTVL.